The 28 T cell receptor beta chains presented below share a single source sample, sequenced in a study of blood T cells in healthy people across ages. The second PCR ran roughly 6 to 11 cycles with a sample-barcoded 5' primer and J-beta primers. TCRdb re-analysed the 5' RACE reads in MiXCR, keeping a single row per CDR3 protein. Of 1.5 million to 2 million distinct CDR3 sequences listed, around 36% are singletons. Sequencing used blood. The receptors were sampled from a young woman in good health.

Comment on this clonotype: Sequence at one end of the junction differs from germline and may be a read error. This sequence joins TRBV28 and TRBJ2-5; no reliable D call. Germline V lookup: CDR1 MDHEN, CDR2 SYDVKM. The CDR3 has 13 residues. The CDR3 spells CTSVRAIGETQYF. The DNA of the CDR3 is TGTACCAGCGTCCGTGCGATAGGAGAGACCCAGTACTTC.

This chain connects TRBV6-5 to TRBJ1-2, with 7 nucleotides matching TRBD1. This CDR3 region has 15 residues. The J segment lost 2 bases and the V segment lost 6 bases, leaving 9 bases of the junction unmatched. CDR1 is MNHEY, CDR2 SVGAGI, per germline. The CDR3 DNA is TGTGCCAGCAGGGCCCCGGGACAGCGAAACTATGGCTACACCTTC. Amino acids: CASRAPGQRNYGYTF.

This clonotype came up a few times. This rearrangement joins TRBV29-1 to TRBJ2-7, with 9 bases aligning to TRBD1. This CDR3 is built from 14 residues. Germline V CDR1 and CDR2: SQVTM, ANQGSEA. Trimming at V came to 5 bases and at J to 3 bases, leaving 8 bases not matched to a gene. CDR3 sequence reads: CSVLNPGQGYEQYF. The CDR3 DNA follows: TGCAGCGTTCTCAACCCGGGACAGGGCTACGAGCAGTACTTC.

This clonotype has a single count. The J gene is TRBJ2-1, the V gene TRBV18; D is ambiguous. V lost 6 bases, J lost 5 bases, and 11 bases lay in between. This CDR3 contains 13 residues. Germline assignment: CDR1 KGHSH and CDR2 LQKENI. CDR3 residues: CASSADNDNEQFF. The DNA of the CDR3 is TGTGCCAGCTCGGCAGACAACGACAATGAGCAGTTCTTC.

This clonotype was counted a few times. The chain is built from TRBV12-3 or TRBV12-4 and TRBJ2-7; D is unresolved. This CDR3 spans 13 amino acids. V was pared by 3 bases and J by 9 bases, with 15 bases between. The CDR3 here is CASSFGQWNGQYF. For the CDR3, the DNA is TGTGCCAGCAGTTTCGGCCAATGGAACGGGCAGTACTTC.

The chain employs TRBV6-1 and TRBJ2-7; weak D call: TRBD2 (5 bases). The CDR3 covers 15 residues. From germline, CDR1 is MNHNS and CDR2 SASEGT. V gave up 6 bases and J gave up 4 bases, with 19 bases separating them. In DNA, the CDR3 is TGTGCCAGCAGCGCCCGGGTGAGGCTAGCATACGAGCAGTACTTC. This codes for CASSARVRLAYEQYF.

The chain is built from TRBV10-3 and TRBJ1-1, with D maybe TRBD1 (5 bases). Trimming left V 0 bases short and J 5 bases short, with 16 bases between. The germline V gene encodes CDR1 ENHRY and CDR2 SYGVKD. This CDR3 has 16 residues. Here the CDR3 reads CAISESGQRLGTEAFF. CDR3 DNA sequence: TGTGCCATCAGTGAGTCGGGGCAGAGGCTTGGAACTGAAGCTTTCTTT.

The chain is built from TRBV7-2 and TRBJ2-3; 10 bases agree with TRBD2. There are 18 residues in the CDR3. Germline-derived CDR1 and CDR2 are SGHTA and FQGNSA. V shed 2 bases, J shed 6 bases, and the junction held 14 bases outside the gene matches. For the CDR3, the DNA is TGTGCCAGCAGCTTACGGACTAGCGGAGGAGGGGAGGTTGATACGCAGTATTTT. Translated, it gives CASSLRTSGGGEVDTQYF.

The J gene is TRBJ2-5, the V gene TRBV7-2, with 7 bases lining up with TRBD2. The CDR3 length is 17 residues. After removal of 1 base from V and 5 bases from J, the junction contained 13 bases not matched to a gene. CDR1 and CDR2 (germline): SGHTA, FQGNSA. The CDR3 DNA follows: TGTGCCAGCAGCTTAGGAACGATAGCGGGCGTCTGGGAGACCCAGTACTTC. Protein: CASSLGTIAGVWETQYF.

V usage is TRBV28 and J usage is TRBJ2-4; 13 positions agree with TRBD2. Germline trimming cut 5 bases from V and 6 bases from J; bases unmatched to any gene: 10. CDR3 length equals 17 residues. Germline V lookup: CDR1 MDHEN, CDR2 SYDVKM. The CDR3 region is CASSPSGLAGLTNIQYF. For the CDR3, the DNA is TGTGCCAGCAGTCCCTCGGGACTAGCGGGACTAACAAACATTCAGTACTTC.

This sequence joins TRBV20-1 and TRBJ2-3; TRBD2 agrees at 7 bases. After removal of 0 bases from V and 4 bases from J, the junction contained 7 bases not matched to a gene. Germline-derived CDR1 and CDR2 are DFQATT and SNEGSKA (reference sequence). This CDR3 is 15 amino acids long. The CDR3 is CSARDPSGAADTQYF. CDR3 sequence (DNA): TGCAGTGCTAGAGATCCTAGCGGCGCGGCAGATACGCAGTATTTT.

About this clonotype itself: A much larger clone lies one base from this, so it may be a read error. V is TRBV4-1 and J is TRBJ2-5; no clear D gene. Per the germline V gene, CDR1 is MGHRA and CDR2 is YSYEKL. The CDR3 covers 15 residues. The CDR3 loop reads CANSQVSWDQETQYF. The CDR3 DNA reads TGCGCCAACAGCCAAGTCTCTTGGGACCAAGAGACCCAGTACTTC.

V and J are TRBV15 and TRBJ2-3; perhaps TRBD1 as D (5 bases). CDR1 and CDR2 from the germline V gene are LNHNV and YYDKDF (reference sequence). The CDR3 covers 14 residues. V was cut by 0 bases and J by 7 bases, with 11 bases left in between. CDR3 nucleotide sequence: TGTGCCACCAGCAGAGAAGCACAGGTCCATACGCAGTATTTT. Translation: CATSREAQVHTQYF.

This clonotype is a singleton in its sample. The J gene is TRBJ1-1, the V gene TRBV10-3; TRBD1 matches 7 bases. The CDR3 consists of 13 residues. The V gene end was trimmed by 8 bases and the J gene end by 4 bases; junction bases not matched to a gene: 7. Germline V gives CDR1 ENHRY, CDR2 SYGVKD. The CDR3 here is CAIGDRVGTEAFF. The CDR3 DNA is TGTGCCATCGGCGACAGGGTCGGCACTGAAGCTTTCTTT.

The V call is TRBV4-2, the J call TRBJ2-1; tentatively, D is TRBD2 (6 bases). CDR3 length: 14 amino acids. The germline V and J ends were trimmed by 2 bases and 6 bases, with 11 bases remaining between them. Germline lookup yields CDR1 LGHNA and CDR2 YNFKEQ. The CDR3 sequence: CASSQMTSRNEQFF. CDR3 nucleotides: TGTGCCAGCAGCCAAATGACTAGTCGCAATGAGCAGTTCTTC.

Only a few counts were recorded for this clonotype. This chain joins TRBV7-2 and TRBJ2-1; TRBD2 matches 7 bases. Germline V lookup: CDR1 SGHTA, CDR2 FQGNSA. The junction had 12 bases not matched to a gene; V was cut back by 5 bases and J by 2 bases. The CDR3 covers 17 residues. The CDR3 loop reads CASSLSFGRGTYNEQFF. As DNA, the CDR3 is TGTGCCAGCAGCCTCTCCTTCGGGCGGGGGACCTACAATGAGCAGTTCTTC.

As regards this clonotype: The germline gene is not matched at one end of the junction; a read error may be the cause. V gene TRBV5-1 combines with J gene TRBJ2-1; the match to TRBD2 covers 9 bases. Germline V gene lookup returns CDR1 SGHRS and CDR2 YFSETQ. This CDR3 comprises 15 residues. The CDR3 loop is CAGSLAGEAYNEQFF. In DNA, the CDR3 is TGCGCCGGCAGCTTAGCGGGAGAAGCGTACAATGAGCAGTTCTTC.

This chain uses TRBV7-2 with TRBJ2-1; TRBD2 might be the D (6 bases). The CDR3 has 13 residues. Trimming pared 2 bases from V and 9 bases from J, leaving 11 bases between. Per the germline V gene, CDR1 is SGHTA and CDR2 is FQGNSA. The DNA of the CDR3 is TGTGCCAGCAGCTTATTAGTGGGGGGTGAGCAGTTCTTC. This gives the protein CASSLLVGGEQFF. Based on the CDR3 plus reference TRBV7-2 and TRBJ2-1, the full variable domain is GAGVSQSPSNKVTEKGKDVELRCDPISGHTALYWYRQSLGQGLEFLIYFQGNSAPDKSGLPSDRFSAERTGGSVSTLTIQRTQQEDSAVYLCASSLLVGGEQFFGPGTRLTVL.

This clonotype was seen a few times. The chain recombines TRBV12-3 or TRBV12-4 with TRBJ1-4; 11 bases line up with TRBD1. The CDR3 sequence is 16 residues long. Trimming took 6 bases from V and 3 from J; bases not matched to a gene: 6. CDR3 bases: TGTGCCAGCAGCCCCGGACAGGGGGCTGCTAATGAAAAACTGTTTTTT. Protein product: CASSPGQGAANEKLFF.

The genes are TRBV20-1 and TRBJ2-7; TRBD2 agrees at 9 bases. CDR3 size: 16 residues. Per the germline V gene, CDR1 is DFQATT and CDR2 is SNEGSKA (reference sequence). V was pared by 6 bases and J by 1 base, with 13 bases of the junction left unmatched. The CDR3 is CSAPGLAGLISYEQYF. DNA for the CDR3: TGCAGTGCCCCCGGGCTAGCGGGGCTCATTTCCTACGAGCAGTACTTC.

This clonotype was picked up many times. This chain connects TRBV3-1 to TRBJ2-5, with TRBD1 identical over 8 bases. The CDR3 loop spans 20 amino acids. Germline V gene data show CDR1 as LGHDT and CDR2 as YNNKEL (reference sequence). V was clipped by 5 bases and J by 1 base; unmatched bases: 21. The DNA of the CDR3 is TGTGCCAGCAGCAAGACAACCGGGACAGGAAGCGTCTTGGGCCAAGAGACCCAGTACTTC. This codes for CASSKTTGTGSVLGQETQYF.

There are many counts of this clonotype. A read error may produce the germline difference seen at one junction end. This sequence joins TRBV12-3 or TRBV12-4 and TRBJ1-1, with D unresolved. The CDR3 spans 12 residues. The chain's CDR3 is CASSLLGTEAFF. The CDR3 DNA is TGCGCCAGCAGCTTGCTGGGGACTGAAGCTTTCTTT.

This clonotype was found a few times. The chain couples TRBV7-9 to TRBJ1-1; 8 bases are a match to TRBD1. Germline CDR1 SEHNR, CDR2 FQNEAQ (reference sequence). V gave up 6 bases and J gave up 7 bases; unmatched junction bases: 7. The CDR3 is 13 residues long. Here the CDR3 reads CASSTTGGREAFF. The CDR3 nucleotides read TGTGCCAGCAGTACAACAGGGGGACGTGAAGCTTTCTTT.

The gene calls are TRBV10-1 and TRBJ2-1; possible D gene TRBD2, 5 bases. CDR1 and CDR2 from the germline V gene are WNHNN and SYGVQD (reference sequence). CDR3 length: 14 residues. The ends were cut back, 2 bases at V and 6 bases at J, with 11 bases in the middle. CDR3 nucleotides: TGCGCCAGCAGTGAGATAGTTGGAGGCAATGAGCAGTTCTTC. It specifies CASSEIVGGNEQFF.

The table lists this clonotype with many counts. This chain links TRBV6-6 with TRBJ1-2, with TRBD1 identical over 10 bases. The ends lost 5 bases at V and 6 bases at J; junction bases unmatched: 3. The CDR3 runs 13 residues. The germline V gene encodes CDR1 MNHNY and CDR2 SVGAGI (reference sequence). This CDR3 reads CASSGQGGNGYTF. CDR3 coding DNA: TGTGCCAGCAGTGGACAGGGGGGGAATGGCTACACCTTC.

This clonotype appeared many times. The V gene is TRBV29-1, the J gene TRBJ2-5, with D unclear. Trimming removed 1 base from V and 5 bases from J, with 11 bases in between. The CDR3 has 13 amino acids. Germline loops: CDR1 SQVTM, CDR2 ANQGSEA. The CDR3 here is CSVEGRIVETQYF. The DNA for the CDR3 is TGCAGCGTTGAAGGTCGGATCGTTGAGACCCAGTACTTC.

This chain uses TRBV14 with TRBJ1-4, with D tentatively TRBD1 (6 bases). The CDR3 covers 15 residues. Trimming cost V 5 bases and J 3 bases, with 13 bases left between them. In germline, CDR1 is SGHDN, CDR2 FVKESK. CDR3 in amino acids: CASSYSGAPNEKLFF. CDR3 coding DNA: TGTGCCAGCAGCTATTCAGGGGCTCCTAATGAAAAACTGTTTTTT.

This clonotype has only a few counts. The chain joins TRBV15 to TRBJ2-5, with D hard to call. The germline gives CDR1 LNHNV, CDR2 YYDKDF (reference sequence). V lost 8 bases, J lost 5 bases, and 12 bases lay in between. The CDR3 loop spans 12 amino acids. The CDR3 region has the DNA TGTGCCACCGGTGGGCTAGACGAGACCCAGTACTTC. Translated, it gives CATGGLDETQYF.